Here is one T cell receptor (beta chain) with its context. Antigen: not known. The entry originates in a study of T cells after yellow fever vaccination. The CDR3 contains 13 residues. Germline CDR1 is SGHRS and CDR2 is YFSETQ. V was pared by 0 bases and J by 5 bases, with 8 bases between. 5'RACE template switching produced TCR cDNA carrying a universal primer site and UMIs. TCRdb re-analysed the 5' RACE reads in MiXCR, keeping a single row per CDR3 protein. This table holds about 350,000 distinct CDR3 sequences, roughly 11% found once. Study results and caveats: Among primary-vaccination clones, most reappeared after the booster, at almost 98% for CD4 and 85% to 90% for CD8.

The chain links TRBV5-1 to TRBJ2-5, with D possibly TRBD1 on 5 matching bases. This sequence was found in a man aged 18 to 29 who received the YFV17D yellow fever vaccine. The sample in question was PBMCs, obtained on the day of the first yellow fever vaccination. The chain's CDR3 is CASSLEGYETQYF. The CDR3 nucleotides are TGCGCCAGCAGCTTGGAGGGGTACGAGACCCAGTACTTC. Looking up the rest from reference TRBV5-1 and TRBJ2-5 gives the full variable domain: KAGVTQTPRYLIKTRGQQVTLSCSPISGHRSVSWYQQTPGQGLQFLFEYFSETQRNKGNFPGRFSGRQFSNSRSEMNVSTLELGDSALYLCASSLEGYETQYFGPGTRLLVL.